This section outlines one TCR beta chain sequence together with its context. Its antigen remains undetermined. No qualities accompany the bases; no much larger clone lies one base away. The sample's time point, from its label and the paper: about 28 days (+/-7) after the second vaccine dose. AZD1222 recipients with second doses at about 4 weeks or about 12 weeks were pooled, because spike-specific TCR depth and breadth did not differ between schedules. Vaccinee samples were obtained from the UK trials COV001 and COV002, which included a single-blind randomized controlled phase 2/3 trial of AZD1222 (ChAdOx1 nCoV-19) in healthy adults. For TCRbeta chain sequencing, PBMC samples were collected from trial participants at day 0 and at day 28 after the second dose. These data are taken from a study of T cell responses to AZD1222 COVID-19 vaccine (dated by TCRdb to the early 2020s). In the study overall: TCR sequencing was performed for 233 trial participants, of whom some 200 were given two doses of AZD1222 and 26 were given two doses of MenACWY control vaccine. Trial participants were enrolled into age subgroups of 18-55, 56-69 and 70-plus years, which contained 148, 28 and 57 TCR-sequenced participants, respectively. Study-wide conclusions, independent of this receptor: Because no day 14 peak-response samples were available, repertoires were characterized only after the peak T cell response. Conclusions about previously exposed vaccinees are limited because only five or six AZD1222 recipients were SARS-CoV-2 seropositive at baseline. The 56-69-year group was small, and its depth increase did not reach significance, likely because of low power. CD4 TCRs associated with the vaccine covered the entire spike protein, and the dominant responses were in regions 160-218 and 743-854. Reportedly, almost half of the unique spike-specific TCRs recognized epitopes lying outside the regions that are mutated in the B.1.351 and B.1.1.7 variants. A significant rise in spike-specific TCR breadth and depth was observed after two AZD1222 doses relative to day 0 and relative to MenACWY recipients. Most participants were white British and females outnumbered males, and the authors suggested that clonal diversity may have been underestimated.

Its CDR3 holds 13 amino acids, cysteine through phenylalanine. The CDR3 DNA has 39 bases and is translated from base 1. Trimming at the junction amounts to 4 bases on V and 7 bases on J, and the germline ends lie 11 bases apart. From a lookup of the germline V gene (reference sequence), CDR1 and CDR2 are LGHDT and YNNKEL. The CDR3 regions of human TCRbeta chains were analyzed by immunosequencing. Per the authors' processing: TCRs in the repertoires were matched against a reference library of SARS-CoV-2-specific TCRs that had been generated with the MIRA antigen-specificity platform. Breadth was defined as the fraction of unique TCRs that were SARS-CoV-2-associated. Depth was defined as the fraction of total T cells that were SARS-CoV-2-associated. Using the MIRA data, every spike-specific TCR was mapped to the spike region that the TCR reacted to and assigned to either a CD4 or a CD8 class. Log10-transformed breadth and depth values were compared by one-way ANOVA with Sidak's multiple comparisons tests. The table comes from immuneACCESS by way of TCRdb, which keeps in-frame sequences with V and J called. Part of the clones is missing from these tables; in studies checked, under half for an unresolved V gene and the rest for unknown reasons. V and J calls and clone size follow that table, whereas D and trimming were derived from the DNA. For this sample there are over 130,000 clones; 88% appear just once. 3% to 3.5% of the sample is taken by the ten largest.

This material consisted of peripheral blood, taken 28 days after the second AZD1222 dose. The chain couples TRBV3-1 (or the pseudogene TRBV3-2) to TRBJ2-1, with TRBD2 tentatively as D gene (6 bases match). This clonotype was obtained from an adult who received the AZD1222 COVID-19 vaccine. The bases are TGTGCCAGCAGCCGGGACTTTCCAAATGAGCAGTTCTTC. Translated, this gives CASSRDFPNEQFF.